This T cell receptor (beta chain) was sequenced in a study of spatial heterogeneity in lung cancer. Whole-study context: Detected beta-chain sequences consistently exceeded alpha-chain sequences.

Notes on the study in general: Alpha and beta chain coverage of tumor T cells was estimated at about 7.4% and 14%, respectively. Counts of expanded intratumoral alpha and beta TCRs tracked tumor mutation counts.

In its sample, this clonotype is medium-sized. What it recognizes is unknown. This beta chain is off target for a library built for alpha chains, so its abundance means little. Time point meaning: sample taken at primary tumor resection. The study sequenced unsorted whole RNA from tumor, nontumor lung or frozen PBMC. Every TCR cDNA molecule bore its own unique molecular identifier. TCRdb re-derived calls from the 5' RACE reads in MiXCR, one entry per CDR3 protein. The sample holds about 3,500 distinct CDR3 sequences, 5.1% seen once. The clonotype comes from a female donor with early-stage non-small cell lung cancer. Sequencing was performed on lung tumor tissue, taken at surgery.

CDR3 amino acids: CASSRRDYGYTF. In nucleotides, the CDR3 is TGTGCCAGCAGTCGACGGGATTATGGCTACACCTTC. The chain joins TRBV6-5 to TRBJ1-2; D remains unclear. The CDR3 extends over 12 amino acids. V shed 5 bases and J shed 5 bases, with 9 bases lying between them. Germline values: CDR1 MNHEY, CDR2 SVGAGI.